One sample yielded the 17 T cell receptor beta chains listed below, sequenced in a study of cytomegalovirus exposure and HLA in healthy donors. With 60 Vbeta and 13 Jbeta primers, the PCR was carried out. Method: immunoSEQ multiplex PCR; TCRdb's copy keeps in-frame clones and lacks some. The table has some 200,000 clones, under 85% seen once. Input material: PBMCs. The receptor source for this set is a man in his fifties in good health and CMV-seronegative.

The V and J genes are TRBV7-2 and TRBJ2-5, with D maybe TRBD2 (6 bases). CDR3 length: 15 residues. From germline, CDR1 is SGHTA and CDR2 FQGNSA. The V and J ends lost 4 bases and 5 bases respectively, with 17 bases between them. CDR3 bases: TGTGCCAGCAGCTCATTTCCAGCTGGAGGGGAGACCCAGTACTTC. Translated, it gives CASSSFPAGGETQYF.

J is TRBJ1-5 and V is TRBV6-4, with 11 bases identical to TRBD1. Germline lookup yields CDR1 MRHNA and CDR2 SNTAGT. The CDR3 extends over 13 amino acids. V shed 5 bases, J shed 8 bases, and the junction held 2 bases outside the gene matches. CDR3 loop: CASSWTGGEPQHF. Here the CDR3 DNA reads TGTGCCAGCAGTTGGACAGGGGGCGAGCCCCAGCATTTT.

This clone was seen more than once but under ten times. The V and J genes are TRBV7-9 and TRBJ1-4, with 7 bases lining up with TRBD1. This CDR3 comprises 14 residues. Germline CDR1 SEHNR, CDR2 FQNEAQ (reference sequence). V lost 5 bases, J lost 8 bases, and 8 bases stayed unmatched. CDR3 sequence reads: CASSIRQGHEKLFF. DNA of the CDR3: TGTGCCAGCAGCATTAGACAGGGTCACGAAAAACTGTTTTTT.

The chain has TRBV4-2 and TRBJ2-1; TRBD1 agrees at 8 bases. The CDR3 loop spans 16 amino acids. Trimming took 2 bases from V and 7 from J; bases not matched to a gene: 10. CDR1 is LGHNA and CDR2 is YNFKEQ in the germline V gene. This CDR3 reads CASSQNPGQGSNEQFF. DNA for the CDR3: TGTGCCAGCAGCCAAAACCCCGGACAGGGTAGTAATGAGCAGTTCTTC.

The chain recombines TRBV29-1 with TRBJ1-2; 9 bases match TRBD1. Germline CDR1 and CDR2: SQVTM and ANQGSEA. The J segment lost 1 base and the V segment lost 8 bases, leaving 8 bases of the junction unmatched. There are 14 residues in the CDR3. The CDR3 DNA sequence: TGCAGCTCTGCCGGGACAGGGAATAACTATGGCTACACCTTC. This encodes CSSAGTGNNYGYTF.

This sequence joins TRBV4-2 and TRBJ2-1, with 8 bases that match TRBD2. This CDR3 contains 15 residues. V gave up 0 bases and J gave up 4 bases; unmatched junction bases: 2. Germline-derived CDR1 and CDR2 are LGHNA and YNFKEQ. CDR3 loop: CASSQDSGEYNEQFF. The CDR3 bases are TGTGCCAGCAGCCAAGATAGCGGGGAGTACAATGAGCAGTTCTTC.

V gene TRBV19 combines with J gene TRBJ1-5; a weak D match, TRBD1 (5 bases). Trimming left V 1 base short and J 1 base short, with 14 bases between. Germline CDR1 and CDR2: LNHDA and SQIVND (reference sequence). The CDR3 has 17 residues. This chain's CDR3 is CASSIGIGARSNQPQHF. Written as DNA, the CDR3 is TGTGCCAGTAGTATAGGCATAGGGGCTAGGAGCAATCAGCCCCAGCATTTT.

This chain links TRBV19 with TRBJ2-3; D perhaps matches TRBD2 (6 bases). The V gene's germline CDR1 is LNHDA and CDR2 SQIVND (reference sequence). V lost 5 bases, J lost 6 bases, and 9 bases lay in between. The CDR3 is 12 amino acids. CDR3 sequence (DNA): TGTGCCAGTAGTCCCCGGGGGGATACGCAGTATTTT. This encodes CASSPRGDTQYF. The variable domain in full, with the rest retrieved from reference TRBV19 and TRBJ2-3, is DGGITQSPKYLFRKEGQNVTLSCEQNLNHDAMYWYRQDPGQGLRLIYYSQIVNDFQKGDIAEGYSVSREKKESFPLTVTSAQKNPTAFYLCASSPRGDTQYFGPGTRLTVL.

The chain uses TRBV6-5 and TRBJ1-5; 9 bases match TRBD1. V dropped 6 bases and J dropped 4; count of bases not matched to a gene: 7. Germline CDR1 reads MNHEY; CDR2 reads SVGAGI. This CDR3 is built from 15 residues. This CDR3 is CASRPQGAGNQPQHF. The CDR3 DNA sequence: TGTGCCAGCAGGCCACAGGGGGCAGGTAATCAGCCCCAGCATTTT.

The CDR3 nucleotides are TGTGCCAGCACCCTATGGGACAGTAACTACGAGCAGTACTTC. It encodes CASTLWDSNYEQYF. The chain recombines TRBV11-2 with TRBJ2-7; 7 bases align to TRBD1. The CDR3 is 14 amino acids. V dropped 7 bases and J dropped 3; count of bases not matched to a gene: 9. Germline assignment: CDR1 SGHAT and CDR2 FQNNGV.

The chain combines TRBV19 with TRBJ2-1, with 9 positions matching TRBD2. V was clipped by 5 bases and J by 0 bases; unmatched bases: 2. The CDR3 sequence is 15 residues long. CDR1 LNHDA and CDR2 SQIVND come from the germline V gene (reference sequence). CDR3 nucleotide sequence: TGTGCCAGTAGTTCTAGCGGGACCTCCTACAATGAGCAGTTCTTC. Its translation: CASSSSGTSYNEQFF.

This rearrangement joins TRBV19 to TRBJ1-2, with D tentatively TRBD1 (6 bases). Per the germline V gene, CDR1 is LNHDA and CDR2 is SQIVND (reference sequence). This CDR3 comprises 15 residues. V dropped 4 bases and J dropped 0 bases, with 12 bases sitting between them. CDR3 nucleotides: TGTGCCAGTAGTACCAACAGGGAAGCTAACTATGGCTACACCTTC. Translated, it gives CASSTNREANYGYTF.

V usage is TRBV6-5 and J usage is TRBJ1-1; 7 bases line up with TRBD1. Trimming took 4 bases from V and 9 from J; bases not matched to a gene: 8. Germline-derived CDR1 and CDR2 are MNHEY and SVGAGI. The length of the CDR3 is 13 residues. CDR3 residues: CASSSTTGVQAFF. The CDR3 bases are TGTGCCAGCAGTTCTACTACAGGGGTTCAAGCTTTCTTT.

The J gene is TRBJ2-7, the V gene TRBV4-1; 9 bases map to TRBD1. This CDR3 spans 19 amino acids. Per germline, CDR1 MGHRA and CDR2 YSYEKL. J lost 0 bases, V lost 0 bases, and 12 bases had no gene match. In DNA form, the CDR3 reads TGCGCCAGCAGCCAAGATATAGGGACAGGGTCAGCAAGCTCCTACGAGCAGTACTTC. It encodes CASSQDIGTGSASSYEQYF.

This chain links TRBV5-1 with TRBJ2-3, with D perhaps TRBD2 (6 bases). The length of the CDR3 is 16 residues. Looked up from germline, CDR1 is SGHRS and CDR2 is YFSETQ. V was pared by 4 bases and J by 2 bases, with 17 bases between. CDR3: CASSKGWGGNTDTQYF. Written as DNA, the CDR3 is TGCGCCAGCAGCAAGGGGTGGGGCGGGAACACAGATACGCAGTATTTT.

This chain links TRBV11-3 with TRBJ2-2; a possible D gene is TRBD2 (6 bases). The germline V gene encodes CDR1 SGHNT and CDR2 YENEEA. This CDR3 is 13 amino acids long. Trimming stripped 5 bases from V and 6 bases from J, with 10 bases between. The CDR3 DNA sequence: TGTGCCAGCAGCCAGACTAGGTCCGGGGAGCTGTTTTTT. It encodes CASSQTRSGELFF. Full variable domain (outside the CDR3, taken from reference TRBV11-3 and TRBJ2-2): EAGVVQSPRYKIIEKKQPVAFWCNPISGHNTLYWYLQNLGQGPELLIRYENEEAVDDSQLPKDRFSAERLKGVDSTLKIQPAELGDSAVYLCASSQTRSGELFFGEGSRLTVL.

V usage is TRBV19 and J usage is TRBJ2-2, with a weak D call TRBD2 (6 bases). This CDR3 has 15 residues. The germline V gene encodes CDR1 LNHDA and CDR2 SQIVND (reference sequence). The ends were cut back, 0 bases at V and 5 bases at J, with 10 bases in the middle. CDR3 sequence (DNA): TGTGCCAGTAGTATAGATCGCGGGGAAACCGGGGAGCTGTTTTTT. Its protein is CASSIDRGETGELFF.